The 17 T cell receptor beta chains in this list originate from one sample, sequenced in a study of cytomegalovirus exposure and HLA in healthy donors. The PCR contained 60 Vbeta and 13 Jbeta primers. Using immunoSEQ multiplex PCR, the repertoire was profiled, and TCRdb retains in-frame clones only, with some absent. The sample contains 90,000 to 120,000 clones, around two thirds of which appear only once. The sample consisted of PBMCs. Receptors were obtained from a woman in her thirties or forties in good health and CMV-seropositive.

The rearrangement joins TRBV7-2 to TRBJ2-3; a possible D gene is TRBD1 (6 bases). Germline V gene data show CDR1 as SGHTA and CDR2 as FQGNSA. The CDR3 contains 15 residues. The V and J ends lost 4 bases and 2 bases respectively, with 13 bases between them. The CDR3 loop reads CASSSQGPSTDTQYF. The CDR3 DNA sequence: TGTGCCAGCAGCTCCCAGGGGCCCTCCACAGATACGCAGTATTTT.

The genes are TRBV30 and TRBJ1-1, with D tentatively TRBD1 (5 bases). In germline, CDR1 is GTSNPN, CDR2 SVGIG (reference sequence). V was shortened by 1 base and J by 7 bases, with 19 bases between the two germline ends. This CDR3 contains 15 residues. This CDR3 reads CAWSAGPGVEGEAFF. CDR3 nucleotides: TGTGCCTGGAGTGCGGGACCGGGGGTTGAGGGTGAAGCTTTCTTT.

The chain links TRBV18 to TRBJ1-5; unclear D gene. V lost 2 bases and J 0 bases, leaving 5 bases between the germline ends. This CDR3 has 14 amino acids. The germline gives CDR1 KGHSH, CDR2 LQKENI. CDR3 protein: CASSPDNSNQPQHF. In DNA form, the CDR3 reads TGTGCCAGCTCACCAGACAATAGCAATCAGCCCCAGCATTTT.

The genes are TRBV10-1 and TRBJ2-1, with 15 bases that match TRBD2. Per the germline V gene, CDR1 is WNHNN and CDR2 is SYGVQD (reference sequence). V was pared by 2 bases and J by 3 bases, with 11 bases of the junction left unmatched. The CDR3 covers 20 residues. The CDR3 is CASSEPGLAGGSKVYNEQFF. The CDR3 DNA reads as TGCGCCAGCAGTGAGCCAGGACTAGCGGGGGGGTCTAAAGTCTACAATGAGCAGTTCTTC.

The chain is built from TRBV2 and TRBJ1-4; TRBD1 aligns across 7 bases. With V trimmed by 6 bases and J by 7 bases, 8 bases remained unmatched. The germline V gene has CDR1 SNHLY and CDR2 FYNNEI. CDR3 length: 14 amino acids. CDR3 region: CASSQGGLGEKLFF. CDR3 sequence (DNA): TGTGCCAGCAGCCAGGGGGGCTTGGGTGAAAAACTGTTTTTT. The variable domain in full, completed from reference TRBV2 and TRBJ1-4, reads EPEVTQTPSHQVTQMGQEVILRCVPISNHLYFYWYRQILGQKVEFLVSFYNNEISEKSEIFDDQFSVERPDGSNFTLKIRSTKLEDSAMYFCASSQGGLGEKLFFGSGTQLSVL.

The chain combines TRBV6-4 with TRBJ1-5; 7 bases align to TRBD1. The CDR3 is made up of 13 amino acids. V shed 10 bases and J 8 bases; nucleotides not matched to a gene: 11. The V gene's germline CDR1 is MRHNA and CDR2 SNTAGT. CDR3 amino acids: CATSRDGQEPQHF. CDR3 nucleotides: TGTGCCACCAGCCGGGACGGACAGGAGCCCCAGCATTTT.

The table lists this clone with a few counts. The gene calls are TRBV5-1 and TRBJ2-3; TRBD2 matches 8 bases. Germline V gene data show CDR1 as SGHRS and CDR2 as YFSETQ. The CDR3 runs to 18 residues. Trimming at V came to 0 bases and at J to 0 bases, leaving 9 bases not matched to a gene. The DNA for the CDR3 is TGCGCCAGCAGCTTGGGAGTTAGCGGGGCTTATAGCACAGATACGCAGTATTTT. It is translated as CASSLGVSGAYSTDTQYF.

As to this clone: An end of the junction does not agree with germline; a read error may underlie this. This rearrangement joins TRBV10-3 to TRBJ2-5; 10 positions match TRBD2. The CDR3 runs 16 residues. From germline, CDR1 is ENHRY and CDR2 SYGVKD. The CDR3 nucleotides read TGTGCCATCAGTGAGTCGACAGCGGGGGGGCAAGGGACCCAGTACTTC. Amino acids: CAISESTAGGQGTQYF.

The chain uses TRBV6-6 and TRBJ1-1; TRBD1 matches at 10 bases. This CDR3 is 16 amino acids long. Looked up from germline, CDR1 is MNHNY and CDR2 is SVGAGI (reference sequence). The V segment lost 10 bases and the J segment 4 bases; nucleotides outside the gene matches: 15. The CDR3 region has the DNA TGTGCCACCCGAGAGAGGAGACAGGGGGCCAGCACTGAAGCTTTCTTT. Encoded protein: CATRERRQGASTEAFF.

The chain joins TRBV30 to TRBJ1-4; a possible D gene is TRBD1 (6 bases). Germline-derived CDR1 and CDR2 are GTSNPN and SVGIG (reference sequence). Trimming pared 0 bases from V and 7 bases from J, leaving 12 bases between. The CDR3 consists of 14 residues. CDR3 protein: CAWSVAGGSEKLFF. CDR3 coding DNA: TGTGCCTGGAGTGTAGCGGGGGGCAGTGAAAAACTGTTTTTT.

This clone has only a few counts. The chain combines TRBV10-3 with TRBJ2-5; 8 nucleotides agree with TRBD2. Near its end, the DNA agrees better with TRBJ2-7, so the J call may be wrong. The CDR3 loop spans 15 amino acids. Germline CDR1 is ENHRY and CDR2 is SYGVKD. The CDR3 here is CAISESVSGIYEQYF. The CDR3 DNA reads as TGTGCCATCAGTGAGTCGGTTAGCGGGATCTACGAGCAGTACTTC.

V and J are TRBV7-2 and TRBJ2-5, with 7 bases aligning to TRBD2. The CDR3 totals 14 residues. V dropped 0 bases and J dropped 7; count of bases not matched to a gene: 5. Germline-derived CDR1 and CDR2 are SGHTA and FQGNSA. CDR3 coding DNA: TGTGCCAGCAGCTTAGCGGCGGGGGATGGGACCCAGTACTTC. Protein sequence: CASSLAAGDGTQYF.

This chain uses TRBV30 with TRBJ2-3; D is unresolved. CDR1 and CDR2 from the germline V gene are GTSNPN and SVGIG (reference sequence). Trimming took 1 base from V and 0 from J, leaving 5 bases between them. CDR3 length equals 13 residues. CDR3 nucleotides: TGTGCCTGGAGTGACAGTAGCACAGATACGCAGTATTTT. Translation gives CAWSDSSTDTQYF.

In its sample, this clone was seen a few times. The chain couples TRBV6-5 to TRBJ1-1; D perhaps matches TRBD1 (5 bases). V was shortened by 6 bases and J by 4 bases, with 12 bases between the two germline ends. The CDR3 sequence is 13 residues long. Germline loops: CDR1 MNHEY, CDR2 SVGAGI. The CDR3 DNA follows: TGTGCCAGCAGGCGAGCAGGGCGCACTGAAGCTTTCTTT. This gives the protein CASRRAGRTEAFF.

The chain uses TRBV4-2 and TRBJ2-3; 9 bases map to TRBD2. Per the germline V gene, CDR1 is LGHNA and CDR2 is YNFKEQ. The CDR3 contains 18 residues. V lost 1 base and J lost 2; bases outside the gene matches: 10. In DNA form, the CDR3 reads TGTGCCAGCAGCCAAGTATCGAGGAGCGGGGGGTTCACAGATACGCAGTATTTT. Translation gives CASSQVSRSGGFTDTQYF.

A word on this clone: Other DNA sequences in this specimen translate into the identical CDR3. The chain links TRBV5-1 to TRBJ1-1; D perhaps matches TRBD1 (6 bases). The CDR3 extends over 14 amino acids. With 4 bases removed from V and 0 bases from J, the gap between germline ends came to 10 bases. CDR1 and CDR2 (germline): SGHRS, YFSETQ. As DNA, the CDR3 is TGCGCCAGCAGCACGGGACAAATGAACACTGAAGCTTTCTTT. Translated, it gives CASSTGQMNTEAFF.

The chain uses TRBV6-4 and TRBJ2-3; TRBD2 matches 8 bases. The CDR3 has 15 residues. Germline assignment: CDR1 MRHNA and CDR2 SNTAGT. J was trimmed by 2 bases and V by 4 bases; bases with no gene match: 5. CDR3 DNA: TGTGCCAGCAGTGCGGCGGGGGGCGACACAGATACGCAGTATTTT. Protein sequence: CASSAAGGDTDTQYF.